This is a list of T cell receptor beta chains from one sample in a study of CD8+ T cells in alopecia areata. Repertoires were generated with immunoSEQ multiplex PCR, while TCRdb's copy carries only in-frame clones and drops some. The sample holds approximately 98,000 clones, almost 60% seen once. Sequenced input: CD8+ T cells sorted from blood. These receptors originate from a human donor in good health. CDR3s include the opening cysteine and the closing phenylalanine or tryptophan.

j_gene,v_gene,CDR3aa
TRBJ2-1,TRBV2,CASWGNEQFF
TRBJ2-2,TRBV19,CASSIHTGELFF
TRBJ1-4,TRBV7-9,CASSLSSGYWTNEKLFF
TRBJ2-7,TRBV29-1,CSARVGYEQYF
TRBJ2-7,TRBV5-6,CASSPTGYHRGEQYF
TRBJ1-5,TRBV19,CASSLRTGAVNQPQHF
TRBJ1-1,TRBV6-5,CASSYSGGNTEAFF
TRBJ2-4,TRBV29-1,CSVEEILAKNIQYF
TRBJ2-3,TRBV13,CASSLAGENTDTQYF
TRBJ2-2,TRBV2,CASGEVYRGAGELFF
TRBJ2-4,TRBV2,CASSEDILAKNIQYF
TRBJ2-7,TRBV7-9,CASSTQGHEQYF
TRBJ2-5,TRBV2,CASSERVPTGGETQYF
TRBJ2-7,TRBV13,CASNIWGDRKYEQYF
TRBJ2-1,TRBV9,CASSGAETRNEQFF
TRBJ2-7,TRBV29-1,CSVERTGESHEQYF
TRBJ1-1,TRBV6-5,CASSLGQNTEAFF
TRBJ1-1,TRBV2,CAVRTKGTEAFF
TRBJ2-1,TRBV2,CASQAGDNYNEQFF
TRBJ2-7,TRBV27,CASSFIGTGTWEQYF
TRBJ1-6,TRBV15,CATSNPRWGGRYPNSPLHF
TRBJ1-2,TRBV9,CASSPDSTYGYTF
TRBJ2-7,TRBV5-6,CASSFGQHYEQYF
TRBJ1-2,TRBV2,CASSARNRALSGYTF
TRBJ2-4,TRBV5-6,CASSSGSSGIQYF
TRBJ1-6,TRBV6-5,CASSDPGISPLHF
TRBJ2-1,TRBV30,CAWKPGQDYNEQFF
TRBJ1-2,TRBV5-1,CASDDYRGGYTF
TRBJ2-1,TRBV2,CASGDRSYNEQFF
TRBJ2-5,TRBV27,CASSLAAGGYGTQYF
TRBJ1-1,TRBV7-9,CASSQVTEAFF
TRBJ2-3,TRBV7-9,CASSLLDRLAGALTDTQYF
TRBJ1-2,TRBV6-5,CASREVGYTF
TRBJ2-3,TRBV6-1,CASSLAGATTDTQYF
TRBJ2-7,TRBV29-1,CSVGVGIEQYF
TRBJ2-7,TRBV5-6,CASSLDEAPYEQYF
TRBJ2-3,TRBV4-1,CASSQDRDTQYF
TRBJ1-2,TRBV27,CASRTGGYGYTF
TRBJ1-1,TRBV15,CATSRDRAQNTEAFF
TRBJ1-1,TRBV30,CAWSVQPNTEAFF
TRBJ1-5,TRBV13,CASSTRQENQPQHF
TRBJ2-2,TRBV30,CAWSVDTGELFF
TRBJ1-4,TRBV28,CASSFQWDEKLFF
TRBJ2-4,TRBV13,CASSQAKNIQYF
TRBJ1-1,TRBV7-9,CASSLGPSAFF
TRBJ2-7,TRBV13,CASSFVDYEQYF
TRBJ2-3,TRBV2,CASSEFRGPHTDTQYF
TRBJ1-1,TRBV29-1,CSAWGGKTAEAFF
TRBJ2-1,TRBV14,CASSQGGTSYNEQFF
TRBJ2-5,TRBV27,CASSFRAPLPRVETQYF
TRBJ2-3,TRBV29-1,CSVAGLAGIRSTDTQYF
TRBJ1-2,TRBV5-4,CASSIAGDYGYTF
TRBJ1-5,TRBV30,CAWSSGPAGNQPQHF
TRBJ1-1,TRBV5-4,CASSLLPVGATEAFF
TRBJ2-3,TRBV11-2,CASSSSGDTDTQYF
TRBJ2-2,TRBV12-5,CASGLGDRGPGELFF
TRBJ2-5,TRBV30,CAWSVFASETQYF
TRBJ2-1,TRBV9,CASSVGQGYNEQFF